This T cell receptor beta chain was captured by sequencing in a study of beta chain features in type 1 diabetes. Study-level results: Comparison showed that naive, central memory and Treg TCRB repertoires appeared more similar among patients than among healthy donors.

This clone turned up a few times. Its antigen remains unidentified. Reverse transcription of all isolated RNA meant that expressed TCRB transcripts were sequenced. The data were produced by immunoSEQ multiplex PCR, yet TCRdb's version contains in-frame clones alone and is incomplete. The table includes 150,000 to 190,000 clones, roughly 10% detected once. The CDR3 is made up of 14 amino acids. Looked up from germline, CDR1 is MNHNS and CDR2 is SASEGT. V gave up 1 base and J gave up 3 bases, with 9 bases separating them. The origin of this receptor is a young man in good health. V is TRBV6-1 and J is TRBJ2-5, with a possible D match to TRBD1 (6 bases). The sequencing sample was made of central memory CD4+ T cells from blood. CDR3: CASSEGAGEETQYF. The DNA of the CDR3 is TGTGCCAGCAGTGAAGGGGCAGGGGAAGAGACCCAGTACTTC.